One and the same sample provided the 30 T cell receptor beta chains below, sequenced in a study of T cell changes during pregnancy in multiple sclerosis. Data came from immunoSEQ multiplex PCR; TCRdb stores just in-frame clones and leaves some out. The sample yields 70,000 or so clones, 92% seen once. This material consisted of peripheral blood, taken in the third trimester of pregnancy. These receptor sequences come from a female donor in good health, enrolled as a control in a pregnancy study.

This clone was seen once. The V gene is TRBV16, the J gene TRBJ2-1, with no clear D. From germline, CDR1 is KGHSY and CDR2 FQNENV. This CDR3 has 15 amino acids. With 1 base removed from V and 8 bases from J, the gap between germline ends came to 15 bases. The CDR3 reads CASSQLGAHWDEQFF. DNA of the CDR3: TGTGCCAGCAGCCAATTGGGCGCACATTGGGATGAGCAGTTCTTC.

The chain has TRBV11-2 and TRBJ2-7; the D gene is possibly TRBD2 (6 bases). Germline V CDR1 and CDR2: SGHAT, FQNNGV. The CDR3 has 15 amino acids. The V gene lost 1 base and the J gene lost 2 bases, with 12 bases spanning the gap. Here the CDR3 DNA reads TGTGCCAGCAGCTTAGCCCCGGGACTGGCCTACGAGCAGTACTTC. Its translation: CASSLAPGLAYEQYF.

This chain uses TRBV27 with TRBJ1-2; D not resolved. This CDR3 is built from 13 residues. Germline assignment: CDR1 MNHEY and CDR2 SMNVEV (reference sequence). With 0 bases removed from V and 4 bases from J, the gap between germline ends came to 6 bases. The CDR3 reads CASSLSGLYGYTF. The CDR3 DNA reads TGTGCCAGCAGTTTATCCGGTCTCTATGGCTACACCTTC.

CDR3 sequence: CASSNRGLTNEKLFF. The CDR3 DNA reads as TGTGCCAGCAGCAACAGGGGCCTGACTAATGAAAAACTGTTTTTT. The chain recombines TRBV6-6 with TRBJ1-4; 7 bases fit TRBD1. Germline V gene sequence: CDR1 MNHNY, CDR2 SVGAGI (reference sequence). After removal of 6 bases from V and 2 bases from J, the junction contained 6 bases not matched to a gene. The CDR3 extends over 15 amino acids.

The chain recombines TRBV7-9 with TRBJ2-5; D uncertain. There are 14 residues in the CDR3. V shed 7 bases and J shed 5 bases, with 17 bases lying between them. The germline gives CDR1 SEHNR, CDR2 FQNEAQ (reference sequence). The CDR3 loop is CASKAGSHRETQYF. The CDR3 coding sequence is TGTGCCAGCAAGGCCGGGTCTCATAGGGAGACCCAGTACTTC.

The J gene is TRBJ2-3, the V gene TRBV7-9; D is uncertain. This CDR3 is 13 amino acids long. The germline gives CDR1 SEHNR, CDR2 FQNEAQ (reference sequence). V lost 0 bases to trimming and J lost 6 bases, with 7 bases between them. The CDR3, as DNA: TGTGCCAGCAGCTTAGCGCTTGCGGATACGCAGTATTTT. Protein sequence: CASSLALADTQYF.

The CDR3 is CAWRGSAEAFF. The CDR3 DNA reads as TGTGCCTGGAGAGGGAGTGCTGAAGCTTTCTTT. The J gene is TRBJ1-1, the V gene TRBV30; D is undetermined. This CDR3 is built from 11 residues. Germline lookup yields CDR1 GTSNPN and CDR2 SVGIG (reference sequence). V lost 3 bases and J 6 bases, leaving 8 bases between the germline ends.

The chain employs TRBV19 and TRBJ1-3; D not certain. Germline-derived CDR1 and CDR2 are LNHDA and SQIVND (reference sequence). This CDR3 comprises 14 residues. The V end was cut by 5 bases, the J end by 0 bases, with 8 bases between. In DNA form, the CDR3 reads TGTGCCAGTAGTGTACAGAGCTCTGGAAACACCATATATTTT. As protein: CASSVQSSGNTIYF.

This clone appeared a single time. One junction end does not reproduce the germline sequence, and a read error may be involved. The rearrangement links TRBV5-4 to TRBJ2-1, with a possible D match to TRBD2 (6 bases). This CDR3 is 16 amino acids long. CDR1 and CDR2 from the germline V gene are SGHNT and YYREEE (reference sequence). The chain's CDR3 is CASSGGTPWIGNAQFF. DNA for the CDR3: TGTGCCAGCAGCGGGGGGACTCCTTGGATCGGGAATGCGCAGTTCTTC.

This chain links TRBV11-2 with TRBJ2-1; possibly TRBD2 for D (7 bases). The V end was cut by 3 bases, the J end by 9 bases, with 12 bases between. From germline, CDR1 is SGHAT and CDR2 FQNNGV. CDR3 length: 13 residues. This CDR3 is CASSFVRGGEQFF. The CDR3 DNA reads TGTGCCAGCAGCTTCGTAAGGGGGGGTGAGCAGTTCTTC.

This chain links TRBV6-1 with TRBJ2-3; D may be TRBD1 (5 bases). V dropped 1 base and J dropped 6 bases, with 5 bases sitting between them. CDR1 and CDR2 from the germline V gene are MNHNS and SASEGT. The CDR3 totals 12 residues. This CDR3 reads CASSEDRDTQYF. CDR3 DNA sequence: TGTGCCAGCAGTGAAGACAGGGATACGCAGTATTTT.

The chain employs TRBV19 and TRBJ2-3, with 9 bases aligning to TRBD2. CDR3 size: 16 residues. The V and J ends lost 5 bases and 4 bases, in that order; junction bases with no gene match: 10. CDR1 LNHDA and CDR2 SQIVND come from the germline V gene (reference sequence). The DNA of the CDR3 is TGTGCCAGTAGTCCCGCATGGCGGGAGGGGGCAGATACGCAGTATTTT. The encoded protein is CASSPAWREGADTQYF. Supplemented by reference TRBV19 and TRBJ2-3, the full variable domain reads DGGITQSPKYLFRKEGQNVTLSCEQNLNHDAMYWYRQDPGQGLRLIYYSQIVNDFQKGDIAEGYSVSREKKESFPLTVTSAQKNPTAFYLCASSPAWREGADTQYFGPGTRLTVL.

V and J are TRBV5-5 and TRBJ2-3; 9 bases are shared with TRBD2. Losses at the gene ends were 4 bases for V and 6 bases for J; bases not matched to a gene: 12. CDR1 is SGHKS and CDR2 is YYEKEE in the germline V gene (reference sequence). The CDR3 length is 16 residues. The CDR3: CASSPPRLAGSDTQYF. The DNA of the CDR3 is TGTGCCAGCAGCCCACCCCGCCTAGCGGGATCGGATACGCAGTATTTT.

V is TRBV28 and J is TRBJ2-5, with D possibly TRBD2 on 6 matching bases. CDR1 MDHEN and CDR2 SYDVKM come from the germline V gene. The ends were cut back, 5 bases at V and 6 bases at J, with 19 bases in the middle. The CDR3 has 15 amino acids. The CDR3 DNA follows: TGTGCCAGCAGTAAAGGAGGGAGCGAGATAAAGACCCAGTACTTC. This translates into CASSKGGSEIKTQYF.

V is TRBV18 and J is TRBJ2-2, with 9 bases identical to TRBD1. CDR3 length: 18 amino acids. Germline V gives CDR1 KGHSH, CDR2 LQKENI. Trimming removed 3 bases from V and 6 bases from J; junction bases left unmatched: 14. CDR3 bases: TGTGCCAGCTCACCGGGGACAGGGCCCTCCCGGGGGTCCGGGGAGCTGTTTTTT. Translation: CASSPGTGPSRGSGELFF.

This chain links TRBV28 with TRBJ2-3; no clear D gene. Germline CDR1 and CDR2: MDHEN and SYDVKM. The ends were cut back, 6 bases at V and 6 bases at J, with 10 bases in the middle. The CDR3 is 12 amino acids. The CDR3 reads CASRSGADTQYF. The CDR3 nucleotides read TGTGCCAGCAGATCCGGAGCCGATACGCAGTATTTT.

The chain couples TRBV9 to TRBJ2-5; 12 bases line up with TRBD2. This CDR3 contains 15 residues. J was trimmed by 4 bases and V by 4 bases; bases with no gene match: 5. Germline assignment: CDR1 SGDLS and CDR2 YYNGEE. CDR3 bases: TGTGCCAGCAGCCCTCGACTAGCGGGAGTAGAGACCCAGTACTTC. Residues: CASSPRLAGVETQYF. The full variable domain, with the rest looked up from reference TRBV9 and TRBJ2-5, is DSGVTQTPKHLITATGQRVTLRCSPRSGDLSVYWYQQSLDQGLQFLIQYYNGEERAKGNILERFSAQQFPDLHSELNLSSLELGDSALYFCASSPRLAGVETQYFGPGTRLLVL.

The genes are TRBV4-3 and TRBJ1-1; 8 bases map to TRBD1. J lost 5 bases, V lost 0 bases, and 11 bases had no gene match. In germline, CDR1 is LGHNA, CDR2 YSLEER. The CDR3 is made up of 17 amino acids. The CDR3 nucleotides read TGCGCCAGCAGCCAAGATTCAGGACAGGGTTCGGGAACTGAAGCTTTCTTT. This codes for CASSQDSGQGSGTEAFF.

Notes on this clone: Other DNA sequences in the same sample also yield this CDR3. The CDR3 nucleotides are TGTGCCAGCACCCCTACTAGCGGGAGCTCCTACGAGCAGTACTTC. This encodes CASTPTSGSSYEQYF. The J gene is TRBJ2-7, the V gene TRBV6-5; 11 nucleotides agree with TRBD2. The germline CDR1 and CDR2 sequences are MNHEY and SVGAGI. There are 15 residues in the CDR3. V gave up 7 bases and J gave up 0 bases; unmatched junction bases: 5.

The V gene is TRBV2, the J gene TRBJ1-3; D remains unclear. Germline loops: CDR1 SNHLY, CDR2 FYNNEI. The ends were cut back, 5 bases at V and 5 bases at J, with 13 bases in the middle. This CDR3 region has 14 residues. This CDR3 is CASSSQEARNTIYF. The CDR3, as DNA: TGTGCCAGCAGTTCCCAGGAGGCGCGAAACACCATATATTTT. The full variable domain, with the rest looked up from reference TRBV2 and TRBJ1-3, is EPEVTQTPSHQVTQMGQEVILRCVPISNHLYFYWYRQILGQKVEFLVSFYNNEISEKSEIFDDQFSVERPDGSNFTLKIRSTKLEDSAMYFCASSSQEARNTIYFGEGSWLTVV.

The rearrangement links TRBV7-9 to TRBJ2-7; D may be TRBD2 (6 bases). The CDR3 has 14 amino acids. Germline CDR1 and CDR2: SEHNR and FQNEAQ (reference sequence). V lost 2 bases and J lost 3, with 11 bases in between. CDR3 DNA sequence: TGTGCCAGCAGCTTACTGGGGGGAGGCTACGAGCAGTACTTC. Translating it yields CASSLLGGGYEQYF. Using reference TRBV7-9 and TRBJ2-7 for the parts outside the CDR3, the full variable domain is DTGVSQNPRHKITKRGQNVTFRCDPISEHNRLYWYRQTLGQGPEFLTYFQNEAQLEKSRLLSDRFSAERPKGSFSTLEIQRTEQGDSAMYLCASSLLGGGYEQYFGPGTRLTVT.

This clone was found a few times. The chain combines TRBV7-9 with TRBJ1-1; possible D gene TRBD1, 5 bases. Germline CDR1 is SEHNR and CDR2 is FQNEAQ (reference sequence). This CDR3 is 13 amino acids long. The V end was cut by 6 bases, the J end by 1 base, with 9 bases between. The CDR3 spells CASSGQGNTEAFF. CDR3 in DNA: TGTGCCAGCAGTGGGCAGGGGAACACTGAAGCTTTCTTT.

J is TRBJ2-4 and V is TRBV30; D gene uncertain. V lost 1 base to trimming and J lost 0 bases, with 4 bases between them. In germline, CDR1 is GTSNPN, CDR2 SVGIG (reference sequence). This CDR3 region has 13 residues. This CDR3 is CAWSALAKNIQYF. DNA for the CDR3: TGTGCCTGGAGTGCTCTAGCCAAAAACATTCAGTACTTC.

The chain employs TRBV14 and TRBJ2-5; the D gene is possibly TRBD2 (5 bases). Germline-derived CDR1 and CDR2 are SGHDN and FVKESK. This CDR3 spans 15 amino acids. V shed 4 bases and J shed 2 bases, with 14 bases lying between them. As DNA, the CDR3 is TGTGCCAGCAGCCGAACGGGCCGGGGACAAGAGACCCAGTACTTC. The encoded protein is CASSRTGRGQETQYF.

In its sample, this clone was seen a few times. This CDR3 is CASSPTGRGTYEQYF. The CDR3 nucleotides read TGTGCCAGCAGTCCCACGGGGCGGGGGACCTACGAGCAGTACTTC. V and J are TRBV27 and TRBJ2-7; 7 bases match TRBD2. Germline V gives CDR1 MNHEY, CDR2 SMNVEV (reference sequence). The CDR3 covers 15 residues. J lost 2 bases, V lost 5 bases, and 9 bases had no gene match.

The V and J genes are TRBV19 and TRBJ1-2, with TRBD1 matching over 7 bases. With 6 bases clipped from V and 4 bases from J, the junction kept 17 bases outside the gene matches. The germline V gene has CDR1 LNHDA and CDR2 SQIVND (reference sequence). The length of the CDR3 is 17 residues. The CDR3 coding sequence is TGTGCCAGTAGCCGAGAAAGGACAGGCCCGGCCGGCTATGGCTACACCTTC. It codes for CASSRERTGPAGYGYTF.

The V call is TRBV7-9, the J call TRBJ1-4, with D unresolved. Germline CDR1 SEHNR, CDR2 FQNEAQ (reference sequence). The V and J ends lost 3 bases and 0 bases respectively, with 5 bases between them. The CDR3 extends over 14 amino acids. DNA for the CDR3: TGTGCCAGCAGCTTTCAGGCAACTAATGAAAAACTGTTTTTT. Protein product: CASSFQATNEKLFF.

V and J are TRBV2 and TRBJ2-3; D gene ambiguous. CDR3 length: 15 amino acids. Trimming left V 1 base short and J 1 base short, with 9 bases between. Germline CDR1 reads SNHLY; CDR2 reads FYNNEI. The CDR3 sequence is CASSEGLARTDTQYF. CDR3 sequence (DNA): TGTGCCAGCAGTGAAGGACTGGCTCGCACAGATACGCAGTATTTT.

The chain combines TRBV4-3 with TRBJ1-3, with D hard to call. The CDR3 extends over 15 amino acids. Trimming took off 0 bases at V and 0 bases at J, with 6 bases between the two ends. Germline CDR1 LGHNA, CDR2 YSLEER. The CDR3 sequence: CASSQDPRSGNTIYF. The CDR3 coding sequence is TGCGCCAGCAGCCAAGATCCCCGCTCTGGAAACACCATATATTTT.

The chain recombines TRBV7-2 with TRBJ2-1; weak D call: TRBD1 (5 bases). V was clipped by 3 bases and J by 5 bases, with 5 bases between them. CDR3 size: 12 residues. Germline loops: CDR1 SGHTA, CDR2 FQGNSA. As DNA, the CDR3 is TGTGCCAGCAGCTTGGGGCACAATGAGCAGTTCTTC. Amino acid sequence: CASSLGHNEQFF.